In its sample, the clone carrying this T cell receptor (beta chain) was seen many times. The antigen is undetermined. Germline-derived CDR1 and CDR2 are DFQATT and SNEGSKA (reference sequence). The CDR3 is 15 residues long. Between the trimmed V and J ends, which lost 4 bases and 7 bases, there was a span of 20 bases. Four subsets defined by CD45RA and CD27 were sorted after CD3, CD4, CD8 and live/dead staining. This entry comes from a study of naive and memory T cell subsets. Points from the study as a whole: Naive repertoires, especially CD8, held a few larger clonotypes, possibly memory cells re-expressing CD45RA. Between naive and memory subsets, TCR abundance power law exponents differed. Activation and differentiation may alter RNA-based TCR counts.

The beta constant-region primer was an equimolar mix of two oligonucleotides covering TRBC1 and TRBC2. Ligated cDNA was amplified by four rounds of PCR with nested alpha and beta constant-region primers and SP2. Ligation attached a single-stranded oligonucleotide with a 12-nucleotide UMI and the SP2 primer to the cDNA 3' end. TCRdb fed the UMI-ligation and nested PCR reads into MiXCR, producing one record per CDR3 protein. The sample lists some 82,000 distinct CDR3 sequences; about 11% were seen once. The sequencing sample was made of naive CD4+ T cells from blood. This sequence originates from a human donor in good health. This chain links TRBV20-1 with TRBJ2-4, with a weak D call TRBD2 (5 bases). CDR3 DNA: TGCAGTGCTACCGCGCAAATAGGACTCAGGAACATTCAGTACTTC. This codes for CSATAQIGLRNIQYF.